The TCR beta chain under discussion was sequenced for a study of T-cell reconstitution after alpha-beta-depleted transplantation in children. As concerns this clonotype: Its antigen is still unknown.

J was trimmed by 5 bases and V by 5 bases; bases with no gene match: 11. CDR1 and CDR2 from the germline V gene are SGHAT and FQNNGV. The CDR3 sequence is 18 residues long. Study observations and caveats: Several hundred expanded graft clones reportedly gave rise to the alpha-beta T cells present about two months after transplant. Surviving recipient T cells and intrathymic progenitors accounted for some patients' high TCRbeta diversity at day 60. T-cell numbers and diversity one year post-transplant derived largely from freshly generated T cells.

TCRbeta library preparation incorporated unique molecular identifiers. TCRdb passed the PCR reads through MiXCR, listing each CDR3 protein once. Here the sample spans about a million distinct CDR3 sequences, 25% to 30% being singletons. This sequence was found in a boy under two years old who had a stem cell transplant for SCID, so the T cells may come from the graft donor. Sequenced material: PBMCs, mostly from graft donor cells, taken 360 days after TCRalphabeta/CD19-depleted stem cell transplant. The V gene is TRBV11-2, the J gene TRBJ2-5, with TRBD2 identical over 16 bases. The CDR3 region is CASSPEGLAGGQGETQYF. CDR3 DNA sequence: TGTGCCAGCAGCCCCGAGGGACTAGCGGGGGGGCAGGGTGAGACCCAGTACTTC.